The 8 T cell receptor beta chains below come from one sample, sequenced in a study of cytomegalovirus exposure and HLA in healthy donors. Libraries were prepared by immunoSEQ multiplex PCR; TCRdb keeps only in-frame clonotypes and omits some of them. The profile shows about 280,000 clones, more than 75% of them singletons. The sequenced sample was PBMCs. The receptors shown here come from a young woman in good health and CMV-seronegative.

The chain is built from TRBV5-6 and TRBJ2-7; TRBD2 matches at 7 bases. Germline V CDR1 and CDR2: SGHDT, YYEEEE. V dropped 4 bases and J dropped 5; count of bases not matched to a gene: 9. The CDR3 covers 14 residues. The CDR3 loop reads CASSPTIAGDEQYF. DNA for the CDR3: TGTGCCAGCAGCCCAACGATAGCGGGCGACGAGCAGTACTTC.

V and J are TRBV2 and TRBJ2-1, with TRBD2 matching over 14 bases. CDR1 SNHLY and CDR2 FYNNEI come from the germline V gene. The CDR3 spans 17 residues. Trimming removed 5 bases from V and 8 bases from J; junction bases left unmatched: 11. Here the CDR3 DNA reads TGTGCCAGCAGTACGACGACTAGCGGGAGGGCTATATATGAGCAGTTCTTC. Residues: CASSTTTSGRAIYEQFF.

This rearrangement joins TRBV19 to TRBJ2-6; 7 bases are a match to TRBD1. Germline assignment: CDR1 LNHDA and CDR2 SQIVND (reference sequence). The CDR3 is 14 residues long. V gave up 9 bases and J gave up 2 bases; unmatched junction bases: 4. In DNA form, the CDR3 reads TGTGCCAGCGTAGACAGGGCTGGGGCCAACGTCCTGACTTTC. Protein product: CASVDRAGANVLTF.

The genes are TRBV10-2 and TRBJ1-5; D call uncertain. Between the trimmed V and J ends, which lost 2 bases and 5 bases, there was a span of 7 bases. CDR1 and CDR2 from the germline V gene are WSHSY and SAAADI. The CDR3 has 13 residues. The DNA for the CDR3 is TGCGCCAGCAGTGAGGCGGGCTATCAGCCCCAGCATTTT. This gives the protein CASSEAGYQPQHF.

The genes are TRBV2 and TRBJ2-5; TRBD2 matches 15 bases. The V gene end was trimmed by 5 bases and the J gene end by 9 bases; junction bases not matched to a gene: 10. Germline V lookup: CDR1 SNHLY, CDR2 FYNNEI. This CDR3 is built from 16 residues. CDR3 sequence reads: CASSWTSGRGEGAQYF. CDR3 DNA sequence: TGTGCCAGCAGTTGGACTAGCGGGAGGGGGGAAGGGGCCCAGTACTTC.

This chain connects TRBV27 to TRBJ1-1; D may be TRBD1 (6 bases). Between the trimmed V and J ends, which lost 2 bases and 1 base, there was a span of 8 bases. Germline V gene data show CDR1 as MNHEY and CDR2 as SMNVEV (reference sequence). The CDR3 extends over 14 amino acids. The CDR3 loop reads CASSLGQKNTEAFF. The CDR3 nucleotides are TGTGCCAGCAGTTTAGGACAGAAGAACACTGAAGCTTTCTTT.

This rearrangement joins TRBV7-3 to TRBJ2-2; TRBD2 agrees at 7 bases. The germline gives CDR1 SGHTA, CDR2 FQGTGA. Trimming removed 3 bases from V and 5 bases from J; junction bases left unmatched: 12. This CDR3 has 17 residues. DNA of the CDR3: TGTGCCAGCAGCTTTTGGGGGGGACTACCTTCAACCGGGGAGCTGTTTTTT. Translation: CASSFWGGLPSTGELFF.

This chain links TRBV28 with TRBJ1-1, with 9 bases identical to TRBD1. V gave up 6 bases and J gave up 1 base; unmatched junction bases: 9. This CDR3 is 16 amino acids long. Per germline, CDR1 MDHEN and CDR2 SYDVKM. CDR3 sequence reads: CASSSPATGGNTEAFF. CDR3 bases: TGTGCCAGCAGCTCCCCGGCGACAGGGGGGAACACTGAAGCTTTCTTT. Full variable domain (missing parts from reference TRBV28 and TRBJ1-1): DVKVTQSSRYLVKRTGEKVFLECVQDMDHENMFWYRQDPGLGLRLIYFSYDVKMKEKGDIPEGYSVSREKKERFSLILESASTNQTSMYLCASSSPATGGNTEAFFGQGTRLTVV.